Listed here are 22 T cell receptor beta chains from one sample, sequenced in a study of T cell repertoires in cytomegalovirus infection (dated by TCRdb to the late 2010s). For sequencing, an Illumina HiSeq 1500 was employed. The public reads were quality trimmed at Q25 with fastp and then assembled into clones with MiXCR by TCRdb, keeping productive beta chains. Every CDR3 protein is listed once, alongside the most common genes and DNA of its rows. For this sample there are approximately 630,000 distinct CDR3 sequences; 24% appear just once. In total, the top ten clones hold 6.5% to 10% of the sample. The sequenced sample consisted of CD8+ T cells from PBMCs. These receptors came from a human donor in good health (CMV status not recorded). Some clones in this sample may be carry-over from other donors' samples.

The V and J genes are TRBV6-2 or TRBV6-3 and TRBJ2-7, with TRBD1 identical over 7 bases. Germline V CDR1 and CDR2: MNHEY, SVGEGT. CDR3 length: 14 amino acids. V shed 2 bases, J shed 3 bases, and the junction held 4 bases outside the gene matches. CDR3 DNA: TGTGCCAGCAGTTACCCAGACAGGGACTACGAGCAGTACGTC. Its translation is CASSYPDRDYEQYV.

The CDR3 DNA reads TGTGCCAGCAGCGCCAGAGGGACAGACCAAGAGACCCAGTACTTC. It encodes CASSARGTDQETQYF. The chain is built from TRBV7-9 and TRBJ2-5; 7 bases are shared with TRBD1. The germline V gene encodes CDR1 SEHNR and CDR2 FQNEAQ (reference sequence). J lost 0 bases, V lost 5 bases, and 6 bases had no gene match. The length of the CDR3 is 15 residues.

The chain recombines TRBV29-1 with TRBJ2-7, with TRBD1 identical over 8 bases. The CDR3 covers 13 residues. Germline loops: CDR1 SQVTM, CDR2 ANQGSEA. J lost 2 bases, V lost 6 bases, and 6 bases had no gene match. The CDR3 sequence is CSVRTGQTYEQYF. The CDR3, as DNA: TGCAGCGTGAGGACAGGGCAGACCTACGAGCAGTACTTC.

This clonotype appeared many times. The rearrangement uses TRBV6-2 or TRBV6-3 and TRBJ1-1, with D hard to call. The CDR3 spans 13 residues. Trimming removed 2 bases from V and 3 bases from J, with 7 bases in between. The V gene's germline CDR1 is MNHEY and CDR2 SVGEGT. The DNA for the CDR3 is TGTGCCAGCAGTTACCGGAGGGACACTGAAGCTTTCTTT. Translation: CASSYRRDTEAFF.

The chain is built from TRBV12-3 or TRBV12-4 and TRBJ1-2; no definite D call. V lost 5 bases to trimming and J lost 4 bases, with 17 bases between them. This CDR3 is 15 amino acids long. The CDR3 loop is CASSPGGRVGYGYTF. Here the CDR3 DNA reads TGTGCCAGCAGTCCGGGTGGACGGGTGGGCTATGGCTACACCTTC.

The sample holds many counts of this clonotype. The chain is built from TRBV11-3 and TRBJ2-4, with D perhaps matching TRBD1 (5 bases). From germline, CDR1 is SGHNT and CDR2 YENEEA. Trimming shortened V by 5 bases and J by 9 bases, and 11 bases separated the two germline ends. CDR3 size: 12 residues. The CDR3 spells CASSGHMGIQYF. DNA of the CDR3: TGTGCCAGCAGCGGACACATGGGCATTCAGTACTTC.

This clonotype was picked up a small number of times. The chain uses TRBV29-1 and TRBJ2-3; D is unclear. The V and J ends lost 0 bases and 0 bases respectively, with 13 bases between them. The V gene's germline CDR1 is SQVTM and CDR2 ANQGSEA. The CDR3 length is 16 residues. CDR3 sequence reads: CSVEDPEGSSTDTQYF. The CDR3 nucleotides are TGCAGCGTTGAAGATCCCGAAGGTAGCAGCACAGATACGCAGTATTTT.

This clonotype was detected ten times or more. The CDR3 DNA reads as TGTGCCAGCGGACAGACCAGTCGGGCCAACGTCCTGACTTTC. Encoded protein: CASGQTSRANVLTF. The V call is TRBV7-8, the J call TRBJ2-6; D may be TRBD1 (6 bases). The CDR3 sequence is 14 residues long. V shed 8 bases and J shed 5 bases, with 13 bases lying between them. Germline CDR1 and CDR2: SGHVS and FQNEAQ.

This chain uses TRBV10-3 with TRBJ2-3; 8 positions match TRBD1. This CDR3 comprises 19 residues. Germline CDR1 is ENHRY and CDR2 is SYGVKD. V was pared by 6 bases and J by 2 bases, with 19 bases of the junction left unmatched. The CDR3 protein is CAIRVLGTGDEGITDTQYF. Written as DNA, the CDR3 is TGTGCCATCAGAGTACTCGGGACAGGCGACGAGGGGATCACAGATACGCAGTATTTT.

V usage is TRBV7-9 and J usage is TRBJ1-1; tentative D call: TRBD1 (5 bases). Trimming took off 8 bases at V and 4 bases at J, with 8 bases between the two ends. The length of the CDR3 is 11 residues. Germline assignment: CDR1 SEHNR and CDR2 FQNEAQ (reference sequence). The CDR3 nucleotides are TGTGCCAGCCGGGGGGTCACTGAAGCTTTCTTT. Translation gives CASRGVTEAFF. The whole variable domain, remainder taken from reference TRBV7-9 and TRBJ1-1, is DTGVSQNPRHKITKRGQNVTFRCDPISEHNRLYWYRQTLGQGPEFLTYFQNEAQLEKSRLLSDRFSAERPKGSFSTLEIQRTEQGDSAMYLCASRGVTEAFFGQGTRLTVV.

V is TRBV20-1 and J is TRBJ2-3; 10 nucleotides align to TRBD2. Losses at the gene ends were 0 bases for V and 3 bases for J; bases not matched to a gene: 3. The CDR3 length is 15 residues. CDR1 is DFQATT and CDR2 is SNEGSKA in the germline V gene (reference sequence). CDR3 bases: TGCAGTGCTAGAGAGGGACTAGCGAAAACAGATACGCAGTATTTT. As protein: CSAREGLAKTDTQYF.

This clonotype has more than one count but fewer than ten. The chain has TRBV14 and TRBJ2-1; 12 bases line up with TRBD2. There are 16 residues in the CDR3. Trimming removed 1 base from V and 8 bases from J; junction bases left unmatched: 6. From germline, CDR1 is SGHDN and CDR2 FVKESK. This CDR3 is CASSQGGLAGRDEQFF. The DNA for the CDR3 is TGTGCCAGCAGCCAAGGTGGACTAGCGGGGAGGGATGAGCAGTTCTTC.

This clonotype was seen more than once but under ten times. CDR3 amino acids: CASSRTGGPGELFF. CDR3 nucleotides: TGTGCCAGCAGTAGGACAGGGGGCCCCGGGGAGCTGTTTTTT. V is TRBV28 and J is TRBJ2-2, with TRBD1 matching 11 bases. V shed 5 bases and J 6 bases; nucleotides not matched to a gene: 2. The CDR3 covers 14 residues. CDR1 is MDHEN and CDR2 is SYDVKM in the germline V gene.

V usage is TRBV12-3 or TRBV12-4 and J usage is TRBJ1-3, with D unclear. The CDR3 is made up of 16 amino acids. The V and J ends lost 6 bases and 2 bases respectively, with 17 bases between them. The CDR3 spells CASRATMGGTGNTIYF. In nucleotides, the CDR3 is TGTGCCAGCAGAGCAACAATGGGCGGAACTGGAAACACCATATATTTT.

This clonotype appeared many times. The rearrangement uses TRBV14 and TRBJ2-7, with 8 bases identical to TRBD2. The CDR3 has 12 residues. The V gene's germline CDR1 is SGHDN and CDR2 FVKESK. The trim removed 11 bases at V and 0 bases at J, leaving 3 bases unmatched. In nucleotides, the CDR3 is TGTGCCTCCGGGGGGGGCTCCTACGAGCAGTACTTC. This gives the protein CASGGGSYEQYF.

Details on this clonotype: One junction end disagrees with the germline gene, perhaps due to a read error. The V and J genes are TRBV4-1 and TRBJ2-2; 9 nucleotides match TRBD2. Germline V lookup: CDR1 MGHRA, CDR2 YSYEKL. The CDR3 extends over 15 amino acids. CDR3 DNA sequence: TGCGCCAACAGCCCCTATCCAGCGGGGGGCGGGGAGCTGTTTTTT. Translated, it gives CANSPYPAGGGELFF.

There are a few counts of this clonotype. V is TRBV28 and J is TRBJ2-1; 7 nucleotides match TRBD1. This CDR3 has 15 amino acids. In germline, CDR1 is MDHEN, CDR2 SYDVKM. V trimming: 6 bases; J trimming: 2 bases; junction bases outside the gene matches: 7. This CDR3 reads CASSPDRVTYNEQFF. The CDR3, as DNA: TGTGCCAGCAGCCCCGACAGGGTGACCTACAATGAGCAGTTCTTC.

In nucleotides, the CDR3 is TGTGCCAGCAGTTATACTAGCGGGGGGGCCTCAGATACGCAGTATTTT. It is translated as CASSYTSGGASDTQYF. The rearrangement links TRBV6-5 to TRBJ2-3; the match to TRBD2 covers 13 bases. The CDR3 extends over 16 amino acids. Germline assignment: CDR1 MNHEY and CDR2 SVGAGI. V shed 3 bases and J 4 bases; nucleotides not matched to a gene: 4.

The CDR3 is CATSRVYAVRGNQETQYF. CDR3 bases: TGTGCCACCAGCAGAGTGTATGCGGTCAGGGGGAACCAAGAGACCCAGTACTTC. J is TRBJ2-5 and V is TRBV15, with TRBD1 matching 7 bases. After removal of 1 base from V and 0 bases from J, the junction contained 11 bases not matched to a gene. Germline CDR1 LNHNV, CDR2 YYDKDF (reference sequence). CDR3 length: 18 amino acids.

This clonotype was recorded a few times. The CDR3 DNA reads TGTGCCAGTAGCCGACGACAGGGGAGAGGTAACACTGAAGCTTTCTTT. Amino acids: CASSRRQGRGNTEAFF. V is TRBV19 and J is TRBJ1-1; TRBD1 agrees at 8 bases. Losses at the gene ends were 6 bases for V and 2 bases for J; bases not matched to a gene: 11. Germline CDR1 reads LNHDA; CDR2 reads SQIVND (reference sequence). The CDR3 loop spans 16 amino acids.

In nucleotides, the CDR3 is TGTGCCAGCAGTTCTATGACAGGGGGAGACACAGATACGCAGTATTTT. It encodes CASSSMTGGDTDTQYF. V is TRBV28 and J is TRBJ2-3; 9 bases align to TRBD1. This CDR3 has 16 residues. Per germline, CDR1 MDHEN and CDR2 SYDVKM. V was pared by 4 bases and J by 2 bases, with 7 bases of the junction left unmatched.

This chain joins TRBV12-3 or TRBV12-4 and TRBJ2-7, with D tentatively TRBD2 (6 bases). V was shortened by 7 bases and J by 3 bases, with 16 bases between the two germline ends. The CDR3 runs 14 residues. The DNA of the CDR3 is TGTGCCAGCACCCAGTTGGGGCGGGACTACGAGCAGTACTTC. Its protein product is CASTQLGRDYEQYF.